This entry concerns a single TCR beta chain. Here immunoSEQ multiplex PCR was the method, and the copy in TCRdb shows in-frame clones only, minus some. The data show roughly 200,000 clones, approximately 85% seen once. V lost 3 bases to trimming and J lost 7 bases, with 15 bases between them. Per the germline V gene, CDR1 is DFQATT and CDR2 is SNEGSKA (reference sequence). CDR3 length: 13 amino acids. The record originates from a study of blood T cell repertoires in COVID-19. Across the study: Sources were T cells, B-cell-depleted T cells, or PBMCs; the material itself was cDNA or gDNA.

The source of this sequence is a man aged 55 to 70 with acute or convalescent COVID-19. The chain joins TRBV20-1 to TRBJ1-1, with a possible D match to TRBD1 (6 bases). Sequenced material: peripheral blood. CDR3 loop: CSASDRSFGEAFF. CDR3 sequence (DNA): TGCAGTGCTAGTGACAGGTCTTTTGGTGAAGCTTTCTTT.